These 16 T cell receptor beta chains were sequenced from one sample in a study of blood T cell repertoires in COVID-19. Clones were read by immunoSEQ multiplex PCR, and TCRdb kept only the in-frame ones, dropping some. The table includes about 270,000 clones, about nine tenths detected once. Source material: peripheral blood. The source is a man aged 60 to 75 who had recovered from COVID-19.

The chain combines TRBV4-1 with TRBJ1-4; D unresolved. Germline CDR1 reads MGHRA; CDR2 reads YSYEKL. The germline V and J ends were trimmed by 1 base and 10 bases, with 13 bases remaining between them. The CDR3 contains 14 residues. The DNA of the CDR3 is TGCGCCAGCAGCCAAGTAGGCGGGGAGAGAAAACTGTTTTTT. Translation gives CASSQVGGERKLFF.

J is TRBJ2-2 and V is TRBV7-6, with D unresolved. V was trimmed by 2 bases and J by 0 bases, leaving 10 bases between them. The CDR3 is 16 residues long. CDR1 is SGHVS, CDR2 FNYEAQ, per germline. CDR3 DNA sequence: TGTGCCAGCAGCTTACTTGGCAGAACGAACACCGGGGAGCTGTTTTTT. Its translation: CASSLLGRTNTGELFF.

J is TRBJ1-2 and V is TRBV27; TRBD1 matches 8 bases. This CDR3 is 14 amino acids long. CDR1 is MNHEY and CDR2 is SMNVEV in the germline V gene (reference sequence). The junction had 9 bases not matched to a gene; V was cut back by 4 bases and J by 8 bases. The CDR3 sequence: CASSSHTGGRGYTF. The CDR3 coding sequence is TGTGCCAGCAGTTCCCATACAGGGGGTCGGGGCTACACCTTC.

This chain joins TRBV4-2 and TRBJ2-1; maybe TRBD2 (5 bases). V was pared by 1 base and J by 10 bases, with 8 bases between. CDR3 length: 12 amino acids. CDR1 is LGHNA, CDR2 YNFKEQ, per germline. CDR3 amino acids: CASSQATGEQFF. CDR3 coding DNA: TGTGCCAGCAGCCAAGCCACGGGGGAGCAGTTCTTC.

This chain uses TRBV6-2 or TRBV6-3 with TRBJ1-1; D is unclear. Germline V gene data show CDR1 as MNHEY and CDR2 as SVGEGT. This CDR3 contains 13 residues. V was trimmed by 3 bases and J by 7 bases, leaving 12 bases between them. The CDR3 reads CASSYFRAGEAFF. CDR3 in DNA: TGTGCCAGCAGTTATTTCCGAGCCGGTGAAGCTTTCTTT.

The V gene is TRBV2, the J gene TRBJ2-7, with TRBD2 as a possible D gene (5 bases). The CDR3 sequence is 14 residues long. Looked up from germline, CDR1 is SNHLY and CDR2 is FYNNEI. The V gene lost 7 bases and the J gene lost 5 bases, with 18 bases spanning the gap. This chain's CDR3 is CASILRRGGDEQYF. CDR3 nucleotides: TGTGCCAGCATCCTACGACGGGGTGGCGACGAGCAGTACTTC.

The chain combines TRBV7-9 with TRBJ1-4; D may be TRBD1 (5 bases). Germline CDR1 and CDR2: SEHNR and FQNEAQ (reference sequence). The CDR3 spans 15 residues. V lost 11 bases, J lost 0 bases, and 16 bases lay in between. As DNA, the CDR3 is TGTGCCGCCGCGGGGCGATCTGCAACTAATGAAAAACTGTTTTTT. It yields the protein CAAAGRSATNEKLFF. Full variable domain (outside the CDR3, taken from reference TRBV7-9 and TRBJ1-4): DTGVSQNPRHKITKRGQNVTFRCDPISEHNRLYWYRQTLGQGPEFLTYFQNEAQLEKSRLLSDRFSAERPKGSFSTLEIQRTEQGDSAMYLCAAAGRSATNEKLFFGSGTQLSVL.

V is TRBV9 and J is TRBJ2-3; 8 positions match TRBD1. The CDR3 totals 15 residues. CDR1 and CDR2 from the germline V gene are SGDLS and YYNGEE. V shed 4 bases, J shed 4 bases, and the junction held 8 bases outside the gene matches. DNA for the CDR3: TGTGCCAGCAGCTTGCCCGGGACAGGATCAGATACGCAGTATTTT. It translates to CASSLPGTGSDTQYF.

V is TRBV3-1 (or the pseudogene TRBV3-2) and J is TRBJ2-7; 9 bases are a match to TRBD2. Germline values: CDR1 LGHDT, CDR2 YNNKEL (reference sequence). Unmatched junction bases numbered 7, after V lost 0 bases and J lost 7 bases. CDR3 length: 15 amino acids. CDR3 sequence reads: CASSQDLTSGREQYF. In DNA, the CDR3 is TGTGCCAGCAGCCAAGATCTAACTAGCGGGCGTGAGCAGTACTTC.

This sequence joins TRBV2 and TRBJ2-2, with D maybe TRBD2 (5 bases). Germline values: CDR1 SNHLY, CDR2 FYNNEI. The CDR3 runs 15 residues. Deletions cut 8 bases from V and 6 bases from J, with 19 bases between. The CDR3 region is CASRTSGSKPGELFF. Here the CDR3 DNA reads TGTGCCAGCCGCACTAGTGGGTCGAAGCCCGGGGAGCTGTTTTTT.

V gene TRBV7-9 combines with J gene TRBJ2-2, with 7 bases that match TRBD2. The germline CDR1 and CDR2 sequences are SEHNR and FQNEAQ (reference sequence). The V gene end was trimmed by 5 bases and the J gene end by 3 bases; junction bases not matched to a gene: 6. This CDR3 spans 15 amino acids. The CDR3 sequence: CASSKAGPDTGELFF. Here the CDR3 DNA reads TGTGCCAGCAGCAAAGCGGGGCCCGACACCGGGGAGCTGTTTTTT.

The chain's CDR3 is CASSKVVRGRIEAFF. The CDR3 DNA follows: TGTGCCAGCAGCAAAGTGGTCAGGGGGAGGATTGAAGCTTTCTTT. J is TRBJ1-1 and V is TRBV21-1; no DNA check was done on the table's D call, TRBD1. TRBV21-1 is reported as a pseudogene. This CDR3 is built from 15 residues.

The rearrangement links TRBV5-5 to TRBJ1-2; 7 bases map to TRBD1. V was clipped by 3 bases and J by 4 bases; unmatched bases: 3. The CDR3 runs 13 residues. Germline V gives CDR1 SGHKS, CDR2 YYEKEE (reference sequence). In nucleotides, the CDR3 is TGTGCCAGCAGCTCCGGGACAGTCTATGGCTACACCTTC. Translated, it gives CASSSGTVYGYTF.

The chain joins TRBV13 to TRBJ1-5; no clear D. The CDR3 is 13 residues long. CDR1 is PRHDT and CDR2 is FYEKMQ in the germline V gene (reference sequence). Trimming took off 0 bases at V and 11 bases at J, with 11 bases between the two ends. CDR3: CASSLGLRGAQHF. The CDR3 region has the DNA TGTGCCAGCAGCTTAGGGCTCCGGGGTGCCCAGCATTTT.

The V gene is TRBV7-2, the J gene TRBJ2-1; a weak D match, TRBD2 (5 bases). Germline assignment: CDR1 SGHTA and CDR2 FQGNSA. V gave up 5 bases and J gave up 7 bases, with 18 bases separating them. This CDR3 is built from 15 residues. CDR3 sequence: CASSPPSSSGNEQFF. The DNA for the CDR3 is TGTGCCAGCAGCCCCCCGAGCTCTTCGGGGAATGAGCAGTTCTTC.

The chain employs TRBV20-1 and TRBJ2-3; no firm D call. CDR1 and CDR2 (germline): DFQATT, SNEGSKA (reference sequence). Deletions cut 5 bases from V and 4 bases from J, with 7 bases between. CDR3 length: 11 amino acids. The CDR3 sequence is CSALGPDTQYF. The CDR3 DNA follows: TGCAGTGCTTTGGGCCCAGATACGCAGTATTTT.